This TCR beta chain was sequenced in a study of T cells in Graves' hyperthyroidism and ophthalmopathy. Regions amplified from RNA transcripts were the TCR beta CDR3 regions. A set of HTBI primers served as the primers for a first-round RT-PCR of the TCR CDR3. TCRdb re-called the multiplex PCR reads through MiXCR, storing one row per CDR3 protein. Altogether about 380,000 distinct CDR3 sequences are present, around a sixth being singletons, with the ten largest covering 40%. Overall study results and limits: Blood also held most thyroid clonotypes expanded beyond 0.001. The model anticipated ophthalmopathy a median approximately 6.5 months pre-onset. Ophthalmopathy stood apart from stable hyperthyroidism in a 13 V-J model.

Ophthalmopathy cases scored 3 or more on the Clinical Activity Score and 4 or more on NOSPECS grade, with duration below 3 months. This clonotype was observed a few times. Antigen unknown. There are 15 residues in the CDR3. V shed 8 bases, J shed 9 bases, and the junction held 18 bases outside the gene matches. The germline CDR1 and CDR2 sequences are ENHRY and SYGVKD. The rearrangement uses TRBV10-3 and TRBJ2-5; 7 bases are a match to TRBD2. This clonotype was sampled from a man in his late teens or twenties with Graves' ophthalmopathy. Sequences were obtained from blood. The CDR3 sequence is CAIGSTSIGDGAQYF. The CDR3 DNA follows: TGTGCCATCGGTTCGACTAGCATAGGGGATGGGGCCCAGTACTTC.